This entry is about one T cell receptor beta chain. Its target is unknown. The CDR3 loop spans 17 amino acids. The V segment lost 2 bases and the J segment 6 bases; nucleotides outside the gene matches: 12. Germline CDR1 is SGHTA and CDR2 is FQGNSA. This sample is part of a study of T cell responses to AZD1222 COVID-19 vaccine. Findings and caveats of the study: It should be noted that donors were predominantly white British and more often female, and clonal diversity was possibly underestimated. There were vaccine-associated CD4 TCRs across spike, dominant at 160-218 and 743-854.

Second-dose groups at about 4 or about 12 weeks were pooled. Method: immunoSEQ multiplex PCR; TCRdb's copy keeps in-frame clones and lacks some. The profile shows 200,000 or so clones, approximately 94% of them singletons. This sequence was found in an adult who received the AZD1222 COVID-19 vaccine. The sequencing here drew on peripheral blood, taken 28 days after the second AZD1222 dose. The J gene is TRBJ1-4, the V gene TRBV7-2, with 7 bases lining up with TRBD1. CDR3 region: CASSLSPVRGYYEKLFF. CDR3 in DNA: TGTGCCAGCAGCTTAAGTCCCGTCAGGGGGTATTATGAAAAACTGTTTTTT.